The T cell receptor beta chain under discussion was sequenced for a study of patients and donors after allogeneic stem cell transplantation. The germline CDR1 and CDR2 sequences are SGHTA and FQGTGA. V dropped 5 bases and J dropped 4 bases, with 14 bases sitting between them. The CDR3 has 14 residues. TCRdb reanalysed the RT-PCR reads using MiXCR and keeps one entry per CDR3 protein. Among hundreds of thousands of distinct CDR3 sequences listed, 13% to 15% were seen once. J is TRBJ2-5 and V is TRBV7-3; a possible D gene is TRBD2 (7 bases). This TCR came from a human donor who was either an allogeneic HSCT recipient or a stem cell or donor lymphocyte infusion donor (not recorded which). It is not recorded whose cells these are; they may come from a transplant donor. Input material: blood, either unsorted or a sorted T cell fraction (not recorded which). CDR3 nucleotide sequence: TGTGCCAGCAGCCAAGGGGGGGCTGGAGAGACCCAGTACTTC. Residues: CASSQGGAGETQYF.